This T cell receptor beta chain was recovered during a study of identical twins. Between the trimmed V and J ends, which lost 3 bases and 0 bases, there was a span of 8 bases. From germline, CDR1 is SGHDN and CDR2 FVKESK. The CDR3 is 14 amino acids. Every one of the donors was a healthy Caucasian. Template switching created a universal primer site, and the cDNA included unique molecular identifiers. TCRdb reprocessed the 5' RACE reads with MiXCR, giving one entry per CDR3 protein. The sample includes some 210,000 distinct CDR3 sequences, more than 15% of them seen just once. The sample was also linked to a second study, of T cells expressing NK-cell markers. That paper adds: With respect to HCMV, most of the eight sequenced donors were seropositive, and one was seronegative. The CD3+CD56-NKG2C+ fraction of a few donors was also led by these clonotypes.

The sequence was collected from a woman aged 18 to 35 in good health. This chain joins TRBV14 and TRBJ1-1; the D is unclear. The sequenced material came from CD8+ T cells sorted from blood. CDR3 sequence (DNA): TGTGCCAGCAGCCAGGGCCAGGTGAACACTGAAGCTTTCTTT. As protein: CASSQGQVNTEAFF.